These 10 T cell receptor beta chains came from one sample sequenced in a study of lymphopenia after photon versus proton radiotherapy. Method: immunoSEQ multiplex PCR; TCRdb's copy keeps in-frame clones and lacks some. The repertoire includes 52,000 or so clones, about 92% of them detected once, and 15% to 20% sits in the top ten. Here the sequenced sample was peripheral blood, taken from a patient treated with photon-based radiotherapy. The receptor set was obtained from a middle-aged woman with cholangiocarcinoma.

The V call is TRBV27, the J call TRBJ1-6; 7 bases are a match to TRBD1. This CDR3 contains 15 residues. V lost 8 bases, J lost 3 bases, and 7 bases stayed unmatched. Germline CDR1 is MNHEY and CDR2 is SMNVEV (reference sequence). The CDR3 DNA reads as TGTGCCAGCGGACAGGTTGGAGGCTATAATTCACCCCTCCACTTT. Translated: CASGQVGGYNSPLHF.

V is TRBV6-5 and J is TRBJ1-1, with unresolved D. V lost 0 bases and J 5 bases, leaving 10 bases between the germline ends. Germline V lookup: CDR1 MNHEY, CDR2 SVGAGI. CDR3 size: 14 residues. CDR3 amino acids: CASSYSAMVTEAFF. In nucleotides, the CDR3 is TGTGCCAGCAGTTACTCGGCCATGGTAACTGAAGCTTTCTTT.

This clone was recorded a few times. The chain links TRBV4-1 to TRBJ1-5, with D uncertain. Germline V gene lookup returns CDR1 MGHRA and CDR2 YSYEKL. Trimming left V 0 bases short and J 7 bases short, with 13 bases between. The CDR3 spans 15 residues. The CDR3, as DNA: TGCGCCAGCAGCCAAGAGCGGGTTGGAGGACAGCCCCAGCATTTT. Protein product: CASSQERVGGQPQHF.

The chain combines TRBV28 with TRBJ2-7; D is undetermined. V lost 1 base, J lost 0 bases, and 10 bases lay in between. The CDR3 is 15 amino acids. The germline V gene has CDR1 MDHEN and CDR2 SYDVKM. CDR3 sequence (DNA): TGTGCCAGCAGTTTATTGGCGGCCCTCTCCTACGAGCAGTACTTC. It yields the protein CASSLLAALSYEQYF.

This clone was observed a single time. The chain uses TRBV30 and TRBJ2-2; maybe TRBD1 (6 bases). Trimming removed 4 bases from V and 7 bases from J, with 19 bases in between. Germline CDR1 reads GTSNPN; CDR2 reads SVGIG (reference sequence). The length of the CDR3 is 15 residues. The CDR3 is CAWITSGADVGELFF. The CDR3 nucleotides are TGTGCCTGGATTACCTCAGGGGCCGATGTCGGGGAGCTGTTTTTT. Using reference TRBV30 and TRBJ2-2 for the parts outside the CDR3, the full variable domain is SQTIHQWPATLVQPVGSPLSLECTVEGTSNPNLYWYRQAAGRGLQLLFYSVGIGQISSEVPQNLSASRPQDRQFILSSKKLLLSDSGFYLCAWITSGADVGELFFGEGSRLTVL.

This clone appeared a single time. The chain couples TRBV7-2 to TRBJ2-3; no clear D. The CDR3 has 13 amino acids. V lost 2 bases, J lost 6 bases, and 9 bases lay in between. Germline V gene sequence: CDR1 SGHTA, CDR2 FQGNSA. The CDR3 bases are TGTGCCAGCAGCTTAAAGTTTGGCGATACGCAGTATTTT. Protein sequence: CASSLKFGDTQYF.

The gene calls are TRBV29-1 and TRBJ2-6; 7 positions agree with TRBD1. Germline loops: CDR1 SQVTM, CDR2 ANQGSEA. CDR3 size: 13 residues. The CDR3 coding sequence is TGCGAAGACAGGGCCCACGGGGCCAACGTCCTGACTTTC. Protein sequence: CEDRAHGANVLTF.

The V gene is TRBV25-1, the J gene TRBJ1-5, with D unresolved. V was pared by 3 bases and J by 1 base, with 7 bases between. The CDR3 loop spans 14 amino acids. Germline V gives CDR1 MGHDK, CDR2 SYGVNS. For the CDR3, the DNA is TGTGCCAGCAGTGAGTCGGGGAGCAATCAGCCCCAGCATTTT. It codes for CASSESGSNQPQHF.

The gene calls are TRBV5-5 and TRBJ1-1; D is unresolved. The germline CDR1 and CDR2 sequences are SGHKS and YYEKEE (reference sequence). This CDR3 contains 13 residues. V shed 0 bases and J shed 6 bases, with 9 bases lying between them. The CDR3 loop is CASSLDSIAEAFF. The CDR3 nucleotides are TGTGCCAGCAGCTTGGATTCGATTGCTGAAGCTTTCTTT.

The V call is TRBV9, the J call TRBJ2-7; D not resolved. V was cut by 3 bases and J by 1 base, with 11 bases left in between. The CDR3 spans 14 residues. CDR1 SGDLS and CDR2 YYNGEE come from the germline V gene. The CDR3 sequence is CASSEGIPSYEQYF. As DNA, the CDR3 is TGTGCCAGCAGCGAAGGGATCCCATCCTACGAGCAGTACTTC.